What follows is one T cell receptor (beta chain) and its context. This clonotype has just a few counts. What this receptor recognizes is not known. Within one base of it there is no much larger clone, and no base qualities were kept. This specimen comes from a study of identical twins (dated by TCRdb to about 2016). Turning to the overall study: To test whether fetal clonotypes persist, this study deep-sequenced TCR alpha and beta repertoires from monozygotic twins, from unrelated adults of various ages, and from cord blood. To rule out contamination, the twin experiments were replicated at different times with different library preparation protocols.

Every donor in the study was a healthy Caucasian. Three pairs of female monozygotic twins, all aged about 18 to 29 years, made up the twin cohort. CD4+ and CD8+ T cell populations were isolated with positive isolation kits from Invitrogen. To prepare the library, 5' RACE was applied. Sequencing used an Illumina HiSeq 2000. A universal primer binding site was added through template switching, and the final cDNA carried a unique molecular identifier so that TCR cDNA molecules could be counted accurately. Specific primers in the conserved constant-segment region were used to synthesize first-strand cDNA for the TCR alpha and beta chains. Each cDNA library was double barcoded, with a SMART-Mk sample barcode plus Illumina barcodes, to control for contamination. TruSeq adapter sequences along with Illumina sample barcodes were introduced in two successive PCR steps. TCR alpha and beta cDNA libraries were sequenced on the Illumina HiSeq platform with custom primers. The study's processing was this. Raw reads were processed with MiGEC to extract unique molecular identifiers, and MiXCR was used to determine CDR3 positions. For each individual, recombination models were inferred using an EM algorithm with the repgenHMM and IGoR tools. Shared clonotypes were analyzed with the tcR package in R, and sharing was normalized by the product of cloneset sizes. To study raw recombination without the effects of thymic and clonal selection, out-of-frame nonproductive sequences were analyzed. The public sequencing data were trimmed at Q25 with fastp and processed into clonotypes with MiXCR by TCRdb, which kept only in-frame beta chains. Each record represents a unique CDR3 protein, reported with the most common genes and DNA among its rows. V and J calls and clone size were set by TCRdb, not the authors. Counted in this sample were about 520,000 distinct CDR3 sequences; about 20% of them appeared once. The ten largest clones represent about 0.91% of the sample.

Taken from the germline V gene, the CDR1 and CDR2 loops are SGHTA and FQGNSA. Trimmed from V: 6 bases; trimmed from J: 7 bases; junction bases lacking a gene match: 7. The CDR3 runs 14 residues from the cysteine to the phenylalanine. The kept DNA is CDR3 alone, 42 bases in frame from the first base. Overall study results and their limits: Fewer insertions were carried by abundant cord blood beta clonotypes; a weaker similar trend was observed in young adult naive repertoires, while no such trend was observed in memory repertoires. Zero-insertion analyses could be partly confounded by invariant T cells such as MAIT and iNKT, though diverse VJ usage argued against such confounding for most clonotypes. A weaker excess of twin sharing was found in beta out-of-frame sequences because the signal-to-noise ratio was lowered by fewer shared sequences. Out-of-frame TCR alpha sharing in monozygotic twins was systematically underestimated by recombination models, whereas sharing between unrelated individuals was in agreement with the recombination models. Because the same donors could not be followed over many years, the conclusions depended on cross-sectional statistical analysis. Compared with coincidental sharing between unrelated individuals, out-of-frame TCR alpha sequences shared between twins showed an excess of sequences with low generation probability.

This sample was shared with a second study, whose subject was T cells expressing NK-cell markers. The second study's paper adds: TCR beta-chain repertoires were profiled in sorted CD3+CD56+NKG2C+, CD3+CD56+NKG2C- and CD3+CD56-NKG2C+ T-cell subsets from eight donors. Of the eight sequenced donors, seven were found to be HCMV-seropositive and one was found to be HCMV-seronegative. In several experiments an anti-gammadeltaTCR antibody was added to restrict sorting to alphabetaTCR-expressing T cells. For several donors, the dominant CD3+CD56+NKG2C+ clonotypes were among the top 10 CD8+ clonotypes and accounted for 1.0-7.0% of CD8+ T cells. Those dominant clonotypes were again the most abundant among CD3+CD56-NKG2C+ cells in a few donors, at about 28.3-60.1%. Whether the expanded NKG2C-expressing T cell clones were specific for HCMV antigens was left unclear. The study sequenced eight donors, all healthy volunteers chosen at random: three men and five women. A commercial ELISA kit detecting HCMV-specific IgG in serum was used to determine HCMV serostatus. MIGEC handled demultiplexing of the reads and grouping by UMI, while MiTCR was used to assemble and quantify clonotypes. To remove erroneous sequences, TCR cDNA sequences were retained only when supported by two or more reads. The tcR package was used for downstream repertoire analysis, and clonotypes were matched across fractions by CDR3 nucleotide sequence plus V segment. VDJmatch was used to annotate antigen specificity against VDJdb, with one amino acid substitution in CDR3 allowed.

The chain employs TRBV7-2 and TRBJ2-1; TRBD1 aligns with 9 central bases. Sequenced sample: CD4+ T cells sorted from blood. The origin of this receptor is a young woman in good health. CDR3 loop: CASSQRTGENEQFF. The nucleotide sequence is given as TGTGCCAGCAGTCAGAGGACAGGGGAGAATGAGCAGTTCTTC.